This entry is about one T cell receptor (beta chain). The antigen remains undetermined. This specimen belongs to a study of cytomegalovirus exposure and HLA in healthy donors. Whole-study findings and limits: Within a later analysis, the majority of CMV-associated TCR beta chains appeared HLA-restricted.

13 Jbeta primers and 60 Vbeta primers were used for the PCR. Assay: immunoSEQ multiplex PCR; the TCRdb copy retains only in-frame clones and omits some. The repertoire holds approximately 150,000 clones, 80% seen once, with roughly an eighth in the top ten. CDR1 is SGHNT, CDR2 YYREEE, per germline (reference sequence). CDR3 length equals 15 residues. The junction had 14 bases not matched to a gene; V was cut back by 5 bases and J by 12 bases. Donors were ostensibly healthy at sampling, although undocumented immune exposures were probable. The material sequenced was PBMCs. The chain is built from TRBV5-4 and TRBJ2-4, with TRBD2 matching over 10 bases. The clonotype was recovered from a woman aged 40 to 49 in good health and CMV-seronegative. The CDR3: CASSFPAGGHSSQYF. The CDR3 DNA is TGTGCCAGCAGTTTCCCAGCGGGGGGGCACAGCAGTCAGTACTTC.